These 21 T cell receptor beta chains share one sample of origin, sequenced in a study of Graves' ophthalmopathy and Graves' hyperthyroidism. The authors amplified TCR beta CDR3 regions, and they did so from RNA transcripts for repertoire sequencing. A first-round RT-PCR used HTBI primers, followed by a second-round multiplex PCR. TCRdb passed the multiplex PCR reads through MiXCR, listing each CDR3 protein once. Seen here are around 400,000 distinct CDR3 sequences, about 18% observed once, and the top ten hold 1.5% to 2%. Input material: peripheral blood. Receptors originate from a woman between 18 and 29 years old with Graves' ophthalmopathy.

This clonotype was picked up many times. The chain links TRBV6-5 to TRBJ1-5; the D gene is possibly TRBD1 (5 bases). Trimming shortened V by 3 bases and J by 4 bases, and 13 bases separated the two germline ends. Germline assignment: CDR1 MNHEY and CDR2 SVGAGI. The length of the CDR3 is 15 residues. The CDR3: CASSYEAGLNQPQHF. The CDR3 region has the DNA TGTGCCAGCAGTTATGAGGCAGGGCTAAATCAGCCCCAGCATTTT.

The sample holds many counts of this clonotype. The CDR3, as DNA: TGTGCCAGCTCGGAGGGGCTGAGCTATAATTCACCCCTCCACTTT. Protein sequence: CASSEGLSYNSPLHF. The chain uses TRBV27 and TRBJ1-6, with a possible D match to TRBD1 (5 bases). Trimming removed 8 bases from V and 3 bases from J, with 14 bases in between. Germline loops: CDR1 MNHEY, CDR2 SMNVEV (reference sequence). The CDR3 loop spans 15 amino acids.

This clonotype was counted many times. This sequence may be a read error, since a much larger clone differs from it by one base. It is likely a read error, because the conserved phenylalanine at the end of the CDR3 is missing. The CDR3 region is CASSDGRLGYNSPLHL. The CDR3 bases are TGTGCCAGCAGTGACGGGCGTCTCGGATATAATTCACCCCTCCACCTT. The V gene is TRBV6-4, the J gene TRBJ1-6; the D is unclear. Trimming left V 2 bases short and J 4 bases short, with 12 bases between. CDR3 size: 16 residues. Germline loops: CDR1 MRHNA, CDR2 SNTAGT.

The table lists this clonotype with many counts. J is TRBJ1-5 and V is TRBV19; D gene unclear. The V end lost 4 bases, the J end lost 5 bases, and 18 bases lay between the germline ends. This CDR3 region has 16 residues. Germline V lookup: CDR1 LNHDA, CDR2 SQIVND (reference sequence). In nucleotides, the CDR3 is TGTGCCAGTAGTAGCGGGAAGATACGAAACTATCAGCCCCAGCATTTT. Residues: CASSSGKIRNYQPQHF.

This clonotype was seen many times. This sequence joins TRBV7-2 and TRBJ2-2, with D unclear. The V gene's germline CDR1 is SGHTA and CDR2 FQGNSA. This CDR3 has 14 amino acids. Trimming cost V 1 base and J 6 bases, with 9 bases left between them. The CDR3: CASSLVGLAGELFF. The CDR3, as DNA: TGTGCCAGCAGCTTAGTAGGGTTGGCCGGGGAGCTGTTTTTT.

This clonotype has at least ten counts. The chain is built from TRBV12-3 or TRBV12-4 and TRBJ1-3; no reliable D call. Trimming took off 3 bases at V and 0 bases at J, with 6 bases between the two ends. This CDR3 has 14 amino acids. The CDR3 bases are TGTGCCAGCAGTTTCTACAGCTCTGGAAACACCATATATTTT. This gives the protein CASSFYSSGNTIYF.

This clonotype was counted ten times or more. The chain links TRBV3-1 to TRBJ1-5; possible D gene TRBD1, 5 bases. V lost 6 bases to trimming and J lost 8 bases, with 14 bases between them. CDR1 LGHDT and CDR2 YNNKEL come from the germline V gene (reference sequence). The CDR3 is 13 residues long. The CDR3 sequence is CASSRSGTEPQHF. CDR3 DNA: TGTGCCAGCAGTCGAAGCGGGACGGAGCCCCAGCATTTT.

This clonotype has a count of ten or more. V and J are TRBV11-2 and TRBJ1-5; D unresolved. Trimming stripped 0 bases from V and 0 bases from J, with 6 bases between. This CDR3 region has 15 residues. The germline V gene encodes CDR1 SGHAT and CDR2 FQNNGV. Here the CDR3 DNA reads TGTGCCAGCAGCTTAGAACTGTATAGCAATCAGCCCCAGCATTTT. This gives the protein CASSLELYSNQPQHF.

This clonotype was seen at least ten times. V usage is TRBV20-1 and J usage is TRBJ2-7, with 7 bases that match TRBD1. Germline V gene lookup returns CDR1 DFQATT and CDR2 SNEGSKA (reference sequence). CDR3 size: 12 residues. The J segment lost 7 bases and the V segment lost 6 bases, leaving 9 bases of the junction unmatched. The CDR3 loop is CSATGARGEQYF. The CDR3 nucleotides are TGCAGTGCGACCGGGGCCAGGGGGGAGCAGTACTTC.

This clonotype was seen a few times. For the CDR3, the DNA is TGTGCCAGCAGCTTGAGGGGGACTAGCGAGACCCCCGGGATCAGGAGCTCCTACGAGCAGTACTTC. Residues: CASSLRGTSETPGIRSSYEQYF. The chain links TRBV5-4 to TRBJ2-7, with 10 bases matching TRBD2. This CDR3 is 22 amino acids long. Trimming removed 1 base from V and 0 bases from J; junction bases left unmatched: 22. The germline gives CDR1 SGHNT, CDR2 YYREEE (reference sequence).

The V call is TRBV4-1, the J call TRBJ2-7, with 7 bases matching TRBD1. The V and J ends lost 3 bases and 3 bases, in that order; junction bases with no gene match: 11. CDR3 length equals 16 residues. Germline V gene lookup returns CDR1 MGHRA and CDR2 YSYEKL. For the CDR3, the DNA is TGCGCCAGCAGCCAGCCCGGGACAGCGAGATTCTACGAGCAGTACTTC. Amino acids: CASSQPGTARFYEQYF.

This clonotype was seen repeatedly, ten times or more. Since a much larger clone is just one base distant, this may be a read error. This rearrangement joins TRBV27 to TRBJ1-1, with D tentatively TRBD1 (5 bases). The CDR3 runs to 15 residues. Germline V gene lookup returns CDR1 MNHEY and CDR2 SMNVEV (reference sequence). For the CDR3, the DNA is TGTGCCAGCAGTTTATCATATCAGGGTAACACTGGAGCTTTCTTT. This codes for CASSLSYQGNTGAFF.

This clonotype was counted ten times or more. This chain links TRBV6-1 with TRBJ1-5; D is ambiguous. V lost 3 bases and J 2 bases, leaving 11 bases between the germline ends. The CDR3 consists of 15 residues. Germline V gene sequence: CDR1 MNHNS, CDR2 SASEGT. CDR3 DNA sequence: TGTGCCAGCAGTGAGCCCCATGGAGGCAATCAGCCCCAGCATTTT. This sequence encodes CASSEPHGGNQPQHF.

This clonotype was found many times. This chain uses TRBV28 with TRBJ2-7, with D hard to call. V lost 6 bases to trimming and J lost 4 bases, with 16 bases between them. Per the germline V gene, CDR1 is MDHEN and CDR2 is SYDVKM. The CDR3 has 14 residues. This CDR3 reads CASRVGPGLYEQYF. CDR3 DNA sequence: TGTGCCAGCAGGGTCGGACCGGGCCTTTACGAGCAGTACTTC.

There are many counts of this clonotype. The chain couples TRBV20-1 to TRBJ2-5, with 12 positions matching TRBD1. V trimming: 5 bases; J trimming: 5 bases; junction bases outside the gene matches: 6. CDR3 length equals 14 residues. CDR1 is DFQATT, CDR2 SNEGSKA, per germline (reference sequence). The CDR3, as DNA: TGCAGTGCTCTCGGGACAGGGGGCCGGGAGACCCAGTACTTC. Encoded protein: CSALGTGGRETQYF.

Ten or more counts support this clonotype. The V call is TRBV28, the J call TRBJ2-4; D gene unclear. V gave up 8 bases and J gave up 3 bases, with 17 bases separating them. CDR1 MDHEN and CDR2 SYDVKM come from the germline V gene. The CDR3 covers 15 residues. This CDR3 is CASGATGSFKNIQYF. The CDR3 coding sequence is TGTGCCAGCGGCGCCACCGGGTCTTTCAAAAACATTCAGTACTTC. Full variable domain (outside the CDR3, taken from reference TRBV28 and TRBJ2-4): DVKVTQSSRYLVKRTGEKVFLECVQDMDHENMFWYRQDPGLGLRLIYFSYDVKMKEKGDIPEGYSVSREKKERFSLILESASTNQTSMYLCASGATGSFKNIQYFGAGTRLSVL.

Ten or more counts support this clonotype. The chain employs TRBV2 and TRBJ2-5, with 7 bases lining up with TRBD1. V lost 6 bases and J lost 1; bases outside the gene matches: 11. Germline V gives CDR1 SNHLY, CDR2 FYNNEI. The CDR3 is 16 amino acids. This CDR3 is CASRGSRDRFQETQYF. CDR3 DNA sequence: TGTGCCAGCAGGGGATCCCGGGACAGATTCCAAGAGACCCAGTACTTC.

Ten or more counts support this clonotype. This sequence joins TRBV7-2 and TRBJ2-7; D is ambiguous. The V gene's germline CDR1 is SGHTA and CDR2 FQGNSA. The CDR3 is made up of 11 amino acids. Trimming removed 5 bases from V and 6 bases from J, with 8 bases in between. The CDR3 DNA sequence: TGTGCCAGCAGCCAGAGTGGCGAGCAGTACTTC. Translation gives CASSQSGEQYF.

The chain employs TRBV30 and TRBJ2-3; 11 nucleotides align to TRBD2. The CDR3 contains 17 residues. V gave up 2 bases and J gave up 6 bases; unmatched junction bases: 13. The germline V gene has CDR1 GTSNPN and CDR2 SVGIG (reference sequence). The CDR3 region has the DNA TGTGCCTGGAGTCCTCTAGCGGGGGGCCCCGCAGGGGATACGCAGTATTTT. This gives the protein CAWSPLAGGPAGDTQYF.

There are many counts of this clonotype. V is TRBV7-2 and J is TRBJ2-5; D is unresolved. The CDR3 runs 12 residues. Looked up from germline, CDR1 is SGHTA and CDR2 is FQGNSA. Trimming removed 3 bases at V and 4 bases at J, with 6 bases between. The CDR3 region is CASSFDRETQYF. The CDR3 coding sequence is TGTGCCAGCAGCTTTGATCGAGAGACCCAGTACTTC. Full variable domain (remainder filled in from reference TRBV7-2 and TRBJ2-5): GAGVSQSPSNKVTEKGKDVELRCDPISGHTALYWYRQSLGQGLEFLIYFQGNSAPDKSGLPSDRFSAERTGGSVSTLTIQRTQQEDSAVYLCASSFDRETQYFGPGTRLLVL.

This clonotype was observed at least ten times. The chain links TRBV12-3 or TRBV12-4 to TRBJ1-2; D ambiguous. This CDR3 is 13 amino acids long. Trimming removed 4 bases from V and 2 bases from J, with 8 bases in between. The CDR3 sequence: CASSSPGNYGYTF. CDR3 DNA: TGTGCCAGCAGTTCCCCTGGAAACTATGGCTACACCTTC.